This T cell receptor (beta chain) appears in the sequencing data of a study of multiple sclerosis patients with progressive multifocal leukoencephalopathy. CDR1 and CDR2 from the germline V gene are LGHNA and YSLEER. CDR3 size: 15 residues. V shed 0 bases and J shed 0 bases, with 8 bases lying between them. The sample's time point: time of PML onset. PML was confirmed by JC virus DNA in cerebrospinal fluid. Whole-study findings and limits: It is unclear whether the findings reflect JC virus infection or general immunocompromise. Expanded clones at PML onset predated and persisted through natalizumab therapy.

For this clone: Antigen unknown.

Produced via immunoSEQ multiplex PCR; TCRdb's table is partial and in-frame only. The table includes about 30,000 clones, roughly 87% detected once. The receptor comes from a human donor with progressive multifocal leukoencephalopathy. The rearrangement joins TRBV4-3 to TRBJ1-2; D gene unclear. The sequencing used PBMCs, collected from a patient treated with natalizumab. The CDR3 reads CASSQDSGTNYGYTF. The CDR3 nucleotides read TGCGCCAGCAGCCAAGACAGTGGAACTAACTATGGCTACACCTTC.